What follows are 15 T cell receptor beta chains derived from one specimen sequenced in a study of molecular identifiers for immune sequencing clone quantification. TCRdb re-called the PCR reads with MiXCR, one entry per CDR3 protein. Here the sample spans more than 300,000 distinct CDR3 sequences, over 20% being singletons. Sequenced input: naive CD8+ T cells from blood, with Jurkat cell RNA spiked in. Subset defined: FACS-sorted CD8+CD4-CCR7+CD45RA+ naive T cells. Receptor source: a human donor in good health. Some libraries in this study had Jurkat cell RNA spiked in.

This clonotype was seen ten or more times. The V and J genes are TRBV5-1 and TRBJ2-7; 12 nucleotides align to TRBD1. The V segment lost 4 bases and the J segment 2 bases; nucleotides outside the gene matches: 4. CDR1 and CDR2 (germline): SGHRS, YFSETQ. The CDR3 is 15 residues long. DNA of the CDR3: TGCGCCAGCAGCGGCCGGGACAGGGGGCCCTACGAGCAGTACTTC. Translation: CASSGRDRGPYEQYF.

This clonotype was picked up many times. The chain uses TRBV6-2 or TRBV6-3 and TRBJ1-1, with 7 bases fitting TRBD1. The trim removed 6 bases at V and 1 base at J, leaving 2 bases unmatched. Germline loops: CDR1 MNHEY, CDR2 SVGEGT. The CDR3 length is 13 residues. CDR3: CASRDRRNTEAFF. Written as DNA, the CDR3 is TGTGCCAGCAGGGACAGGCGGAACACTGAAGCTTTCTTT.

Ten or more counts support this clonotype. The V and J genes are TRBV7-9 and TRBJ2-3, with D hard to call. The CDR3 has 16 residues. Germline CDR1 reads SEHNR; CDR2 reads FQNEAQ (reference sequence). The ends were cut back, 2 bases at V and 0 bases at J, with 12 bases in the middle. CDR3 sequence: CASSLFPDLSTDTQYF. The CDR3, as DNA: TGTGCCAGCAGCTTATTTCCGGACCTGAGCACAGATACGCAGTATTTT.

This clonotype was seen repeatedly, ten times or more. The gene calls are TRBV6-2 or TRBV6-3 and TRBJ2-2; weak D call: TRBD2 (5 bases). Germline lookup yields CDR1 MNHEY and CDR2 SVGEGT. The CDR3 extends over 16 amino acids. Trimming removed 5 bases from V and 2 bases from J, with 15 bases in between. The CDR3 protein is CASSTSPSGNTGELFF. The CDR3 bases are TGTGCCAGCAGTACCTCTCCTTCGGGAAACACCGGGGAGCTGTTTTTT.

A few counts support this clonotype. The rearrangement uses TRBV21-1 and TRBJ1-6; TRBD1, the D gene given by the table, was not confirmed from the DNA. TRBV21-1 is tagged as a pseudogene. This CDR3 contains 11 residues. Here the CDR3 DNA reads TGTGCCATCGAGGGGAATTCACCCCTCCACTTT. Translating gives CAIEGNSPLHF.

This clonotype was seen many times. The chain couples TRBV6-5 to TRBJ2-3, with TRBD2 identical over 11 bases. CDR1 and CDR2 (germline): MNHEY, SVGAGI. V lost 5 bases to trimming and J lost 4 bases; unmatched junction nucleotides: 5. The CDR3 has 15 amino acids. The CDR3 nucleotides read TGTGCCAGCAGTATAGCGGGAGGGGTCGCAGATACGCAGTATTTT. This codes for CASSIAGGVADTQYF.

This clonotype occurred many times. The rearrangement links TRBV19 to TRBJ1-5; D call uncertain. Looked up from germline, CDR1 is LNHDA and CDR2 is SQIVND (reference sequence). This CDR3 comprises 15 residues. Between the trimmed V and J ends, which lost 1 base and 3 bases, there was a span of 10 bases. CDR3 loop: CASSIASVFNQPQHF. The CDR3, as DNA: TGTGCCAGTAGTATAGCCTCAGTTTTCAATCAGCCCCAGCATTTT.

This clonotype was seen many times. The chain joins TRBV14 to TRBJ2-1, with 7 nucleotides matching TRBD1. Germline trimming cut 3 bases from V and 1 base from J; bases unmatched to any gene: 3. Germline V gene sequence: CDR1 SGHDN, CDR2 FVKESK. The CDR3 has 15 amino acids. The chain's CDR3 is CASSHLQGSYNEQFF. Here the CDR3 DNA reads TGTGCCAGCAGCCATCTACAGGGGTCCTACAATGAGCAGTTCTTC.

A remark on this clonotype: A read error is possible here, since a much larger clone lies one base away. The chain couples TRBV30 to TRBJ2-7, with 12 bases identical to TRBD2. The germline CDR1 and CDR2 sequences are GTSNPN and SVGIG (reference sequence). V trimming: 2 bases; J trimming: 2 bases; junction bases outside the gene matches: 7. This CDR3 region has 16 residues. This CDR3 reads CAWSIRTSGNTYEQYF. CDR3 nucleotide sequence: TGTGCCTGGAGTATCCGGACTAGCGGGAATACCTACGAGCAGTACTTC.

The V and J genes are TRBV3-1 and TRBJ2-3; D is ambiguous. Germline V gives CDR1 LGHDT, CDR2 YNNKEL (reference sequence). There are 14 residues in the CDR3. V lost 4 bases, J lost 5 bases, and 13 bases lay in between. CDR3 coding DNA: TGTGCCAGCAGCCCGAATGAGATCCTAGATACGCAGTATTTT. Translation: CASSPNEILDTQYF.

This clonotype was seen a handful of times. The V gene is TRBV20-1, the J gene TRBJ2-7; either TRBD1 or TRBD2 may supply D (6 bases each). V was pared by 5 bases and J by 1 base, with 21 bases between. Germline lookup yields CDR1 DFQATT and CDR2 SNEGSKA (reference sequence). This CDR3 region has 16 residues. The CDR3 sequence: CSAWGPGDISSYEQYF. DNA of the CDR3: TGCAGTGCTTGGGGACCGGGGGACATAAGTTCCTACGAGCAGTACTTC.

About this clonotype itself: This may arise from a read error, as a much more abundant clone is one base away. The chain combines TRBV9 with TRBJ1-1; D is possibly TRBD1 (5 bases). V gave up 7 bases and J gave up 0 bases, with 28 bases separating them. This CDR3 comprises 19 residues. CDR1 and CDR2 from the germline V gene are SGDLS and YYNGEE. CDR3 loop: CASLRIYSTESEMNTEAFF. As DNA, the CDR3 is TGTGCCAGCCTCCGAATTTATTCGACAGAATCCGAAATGAACACTGAAGCTTTCTTT.

This clonotype was detected many times. This chain connects TRBV2 to TRBJ2-7; 9 positions match TRBD1. Germline V gene sequence: CDR1 SNHLY, CDR2 FYNNEI. The CDR3 covers 16 residues. After removal of 5 bases from V and 4 bases from J, the junction contained 12 bases not matched to a gene. This chain's CDR3 is CASSLSEDRGFYEQYF. The CDR3, as DNA: TGTGCCAGCAGTCTTTCCGAGGACAGGGGTTTTTACGAGCAGTACTTC.

This clonotype has at least ten counts. The chain employs TRBV27 and TRBJ2-7; D is possibly TRBD1 (6 bases). The CDR3 runs 15 residues. Germline CDR1 reads MNHEY; CDR2 reads SMNVEV (reference sequence). Trimming stripped 3 bases from V and 4 bases from J, with 16 bases between. The CDR3 here is CASSFSTPGVYEQYF. As DNA, the CDR3 is TGTGCCAGCAGTTTCTCAACGCCAGGGGTATACGAGCAGTACTTC.

This clonotype was seen repeatedly, ten times or more. V is TRBV7-2 and J is TRBJ2-3; D is possibly TRBD2 (6 bases). The CDR3 is 15 residues long. The germline V gene has CDR1 SGHTA and CDR2 FQGNSA. V was pared by 3 bases and J by 2 bases, with 12 bases between. The CDR3 loop is CASSFRDFNTDTQYF. As DNA, the CDR3 is TGTGCCAGCAGCTTCCGGGACTTCAACACAGATACGCAGTATTTT.